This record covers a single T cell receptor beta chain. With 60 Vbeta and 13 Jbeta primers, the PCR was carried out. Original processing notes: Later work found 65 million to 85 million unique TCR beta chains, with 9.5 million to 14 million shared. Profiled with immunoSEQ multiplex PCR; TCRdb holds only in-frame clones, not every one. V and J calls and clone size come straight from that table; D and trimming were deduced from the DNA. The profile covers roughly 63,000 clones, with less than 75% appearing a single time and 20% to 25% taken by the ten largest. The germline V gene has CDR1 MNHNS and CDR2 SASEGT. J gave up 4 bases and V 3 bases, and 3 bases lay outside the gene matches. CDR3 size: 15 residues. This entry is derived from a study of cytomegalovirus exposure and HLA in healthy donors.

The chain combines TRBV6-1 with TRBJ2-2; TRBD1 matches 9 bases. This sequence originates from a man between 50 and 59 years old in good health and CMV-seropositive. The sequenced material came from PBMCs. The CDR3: CASSEGQGFTGELFF. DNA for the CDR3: TGTGCCAGCAGTGAGGGACAGGGTTTCACCGGGGAGCTGTTTTTT.